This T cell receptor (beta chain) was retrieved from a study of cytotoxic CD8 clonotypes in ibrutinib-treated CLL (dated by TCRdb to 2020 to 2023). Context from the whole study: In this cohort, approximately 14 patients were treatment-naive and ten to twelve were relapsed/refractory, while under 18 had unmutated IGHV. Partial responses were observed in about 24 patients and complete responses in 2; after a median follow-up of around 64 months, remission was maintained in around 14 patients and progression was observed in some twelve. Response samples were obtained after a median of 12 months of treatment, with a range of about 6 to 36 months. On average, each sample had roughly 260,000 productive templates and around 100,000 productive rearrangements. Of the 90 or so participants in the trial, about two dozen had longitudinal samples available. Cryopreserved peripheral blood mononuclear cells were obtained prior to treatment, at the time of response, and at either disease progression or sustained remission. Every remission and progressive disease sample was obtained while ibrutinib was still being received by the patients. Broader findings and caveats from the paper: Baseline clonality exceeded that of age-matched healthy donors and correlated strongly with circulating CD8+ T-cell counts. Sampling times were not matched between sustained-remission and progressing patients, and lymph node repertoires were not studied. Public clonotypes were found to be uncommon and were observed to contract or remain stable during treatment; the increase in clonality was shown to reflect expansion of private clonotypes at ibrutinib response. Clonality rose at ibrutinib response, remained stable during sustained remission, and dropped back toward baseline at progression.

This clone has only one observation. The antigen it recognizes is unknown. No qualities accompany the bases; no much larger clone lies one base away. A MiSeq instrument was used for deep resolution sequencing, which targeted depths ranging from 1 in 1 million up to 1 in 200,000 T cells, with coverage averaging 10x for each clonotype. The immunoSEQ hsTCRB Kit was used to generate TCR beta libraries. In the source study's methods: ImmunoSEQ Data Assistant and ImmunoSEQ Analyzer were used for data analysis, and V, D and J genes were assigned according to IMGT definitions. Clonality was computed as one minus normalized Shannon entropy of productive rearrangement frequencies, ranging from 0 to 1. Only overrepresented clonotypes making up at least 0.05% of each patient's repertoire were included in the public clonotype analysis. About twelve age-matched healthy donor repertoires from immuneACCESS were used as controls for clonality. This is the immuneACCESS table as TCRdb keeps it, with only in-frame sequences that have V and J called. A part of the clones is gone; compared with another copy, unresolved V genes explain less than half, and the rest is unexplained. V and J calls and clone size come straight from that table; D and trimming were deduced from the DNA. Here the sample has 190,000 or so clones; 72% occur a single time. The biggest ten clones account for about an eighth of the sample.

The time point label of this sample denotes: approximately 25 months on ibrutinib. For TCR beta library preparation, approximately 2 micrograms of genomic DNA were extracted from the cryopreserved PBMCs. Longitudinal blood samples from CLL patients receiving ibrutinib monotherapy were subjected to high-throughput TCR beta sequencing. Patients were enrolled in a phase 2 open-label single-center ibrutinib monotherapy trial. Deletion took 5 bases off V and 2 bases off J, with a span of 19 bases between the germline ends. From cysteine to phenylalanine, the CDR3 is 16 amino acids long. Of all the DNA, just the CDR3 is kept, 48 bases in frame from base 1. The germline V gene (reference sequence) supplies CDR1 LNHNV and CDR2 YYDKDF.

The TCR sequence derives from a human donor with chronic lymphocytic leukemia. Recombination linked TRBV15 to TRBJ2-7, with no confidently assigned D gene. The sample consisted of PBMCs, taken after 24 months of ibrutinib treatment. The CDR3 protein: CATSGRLFGRTYEQYF. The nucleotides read TGTGCCACCAGCGGACGGCTCTTTGGCAGGACCTACGAGCAGTACTTC.